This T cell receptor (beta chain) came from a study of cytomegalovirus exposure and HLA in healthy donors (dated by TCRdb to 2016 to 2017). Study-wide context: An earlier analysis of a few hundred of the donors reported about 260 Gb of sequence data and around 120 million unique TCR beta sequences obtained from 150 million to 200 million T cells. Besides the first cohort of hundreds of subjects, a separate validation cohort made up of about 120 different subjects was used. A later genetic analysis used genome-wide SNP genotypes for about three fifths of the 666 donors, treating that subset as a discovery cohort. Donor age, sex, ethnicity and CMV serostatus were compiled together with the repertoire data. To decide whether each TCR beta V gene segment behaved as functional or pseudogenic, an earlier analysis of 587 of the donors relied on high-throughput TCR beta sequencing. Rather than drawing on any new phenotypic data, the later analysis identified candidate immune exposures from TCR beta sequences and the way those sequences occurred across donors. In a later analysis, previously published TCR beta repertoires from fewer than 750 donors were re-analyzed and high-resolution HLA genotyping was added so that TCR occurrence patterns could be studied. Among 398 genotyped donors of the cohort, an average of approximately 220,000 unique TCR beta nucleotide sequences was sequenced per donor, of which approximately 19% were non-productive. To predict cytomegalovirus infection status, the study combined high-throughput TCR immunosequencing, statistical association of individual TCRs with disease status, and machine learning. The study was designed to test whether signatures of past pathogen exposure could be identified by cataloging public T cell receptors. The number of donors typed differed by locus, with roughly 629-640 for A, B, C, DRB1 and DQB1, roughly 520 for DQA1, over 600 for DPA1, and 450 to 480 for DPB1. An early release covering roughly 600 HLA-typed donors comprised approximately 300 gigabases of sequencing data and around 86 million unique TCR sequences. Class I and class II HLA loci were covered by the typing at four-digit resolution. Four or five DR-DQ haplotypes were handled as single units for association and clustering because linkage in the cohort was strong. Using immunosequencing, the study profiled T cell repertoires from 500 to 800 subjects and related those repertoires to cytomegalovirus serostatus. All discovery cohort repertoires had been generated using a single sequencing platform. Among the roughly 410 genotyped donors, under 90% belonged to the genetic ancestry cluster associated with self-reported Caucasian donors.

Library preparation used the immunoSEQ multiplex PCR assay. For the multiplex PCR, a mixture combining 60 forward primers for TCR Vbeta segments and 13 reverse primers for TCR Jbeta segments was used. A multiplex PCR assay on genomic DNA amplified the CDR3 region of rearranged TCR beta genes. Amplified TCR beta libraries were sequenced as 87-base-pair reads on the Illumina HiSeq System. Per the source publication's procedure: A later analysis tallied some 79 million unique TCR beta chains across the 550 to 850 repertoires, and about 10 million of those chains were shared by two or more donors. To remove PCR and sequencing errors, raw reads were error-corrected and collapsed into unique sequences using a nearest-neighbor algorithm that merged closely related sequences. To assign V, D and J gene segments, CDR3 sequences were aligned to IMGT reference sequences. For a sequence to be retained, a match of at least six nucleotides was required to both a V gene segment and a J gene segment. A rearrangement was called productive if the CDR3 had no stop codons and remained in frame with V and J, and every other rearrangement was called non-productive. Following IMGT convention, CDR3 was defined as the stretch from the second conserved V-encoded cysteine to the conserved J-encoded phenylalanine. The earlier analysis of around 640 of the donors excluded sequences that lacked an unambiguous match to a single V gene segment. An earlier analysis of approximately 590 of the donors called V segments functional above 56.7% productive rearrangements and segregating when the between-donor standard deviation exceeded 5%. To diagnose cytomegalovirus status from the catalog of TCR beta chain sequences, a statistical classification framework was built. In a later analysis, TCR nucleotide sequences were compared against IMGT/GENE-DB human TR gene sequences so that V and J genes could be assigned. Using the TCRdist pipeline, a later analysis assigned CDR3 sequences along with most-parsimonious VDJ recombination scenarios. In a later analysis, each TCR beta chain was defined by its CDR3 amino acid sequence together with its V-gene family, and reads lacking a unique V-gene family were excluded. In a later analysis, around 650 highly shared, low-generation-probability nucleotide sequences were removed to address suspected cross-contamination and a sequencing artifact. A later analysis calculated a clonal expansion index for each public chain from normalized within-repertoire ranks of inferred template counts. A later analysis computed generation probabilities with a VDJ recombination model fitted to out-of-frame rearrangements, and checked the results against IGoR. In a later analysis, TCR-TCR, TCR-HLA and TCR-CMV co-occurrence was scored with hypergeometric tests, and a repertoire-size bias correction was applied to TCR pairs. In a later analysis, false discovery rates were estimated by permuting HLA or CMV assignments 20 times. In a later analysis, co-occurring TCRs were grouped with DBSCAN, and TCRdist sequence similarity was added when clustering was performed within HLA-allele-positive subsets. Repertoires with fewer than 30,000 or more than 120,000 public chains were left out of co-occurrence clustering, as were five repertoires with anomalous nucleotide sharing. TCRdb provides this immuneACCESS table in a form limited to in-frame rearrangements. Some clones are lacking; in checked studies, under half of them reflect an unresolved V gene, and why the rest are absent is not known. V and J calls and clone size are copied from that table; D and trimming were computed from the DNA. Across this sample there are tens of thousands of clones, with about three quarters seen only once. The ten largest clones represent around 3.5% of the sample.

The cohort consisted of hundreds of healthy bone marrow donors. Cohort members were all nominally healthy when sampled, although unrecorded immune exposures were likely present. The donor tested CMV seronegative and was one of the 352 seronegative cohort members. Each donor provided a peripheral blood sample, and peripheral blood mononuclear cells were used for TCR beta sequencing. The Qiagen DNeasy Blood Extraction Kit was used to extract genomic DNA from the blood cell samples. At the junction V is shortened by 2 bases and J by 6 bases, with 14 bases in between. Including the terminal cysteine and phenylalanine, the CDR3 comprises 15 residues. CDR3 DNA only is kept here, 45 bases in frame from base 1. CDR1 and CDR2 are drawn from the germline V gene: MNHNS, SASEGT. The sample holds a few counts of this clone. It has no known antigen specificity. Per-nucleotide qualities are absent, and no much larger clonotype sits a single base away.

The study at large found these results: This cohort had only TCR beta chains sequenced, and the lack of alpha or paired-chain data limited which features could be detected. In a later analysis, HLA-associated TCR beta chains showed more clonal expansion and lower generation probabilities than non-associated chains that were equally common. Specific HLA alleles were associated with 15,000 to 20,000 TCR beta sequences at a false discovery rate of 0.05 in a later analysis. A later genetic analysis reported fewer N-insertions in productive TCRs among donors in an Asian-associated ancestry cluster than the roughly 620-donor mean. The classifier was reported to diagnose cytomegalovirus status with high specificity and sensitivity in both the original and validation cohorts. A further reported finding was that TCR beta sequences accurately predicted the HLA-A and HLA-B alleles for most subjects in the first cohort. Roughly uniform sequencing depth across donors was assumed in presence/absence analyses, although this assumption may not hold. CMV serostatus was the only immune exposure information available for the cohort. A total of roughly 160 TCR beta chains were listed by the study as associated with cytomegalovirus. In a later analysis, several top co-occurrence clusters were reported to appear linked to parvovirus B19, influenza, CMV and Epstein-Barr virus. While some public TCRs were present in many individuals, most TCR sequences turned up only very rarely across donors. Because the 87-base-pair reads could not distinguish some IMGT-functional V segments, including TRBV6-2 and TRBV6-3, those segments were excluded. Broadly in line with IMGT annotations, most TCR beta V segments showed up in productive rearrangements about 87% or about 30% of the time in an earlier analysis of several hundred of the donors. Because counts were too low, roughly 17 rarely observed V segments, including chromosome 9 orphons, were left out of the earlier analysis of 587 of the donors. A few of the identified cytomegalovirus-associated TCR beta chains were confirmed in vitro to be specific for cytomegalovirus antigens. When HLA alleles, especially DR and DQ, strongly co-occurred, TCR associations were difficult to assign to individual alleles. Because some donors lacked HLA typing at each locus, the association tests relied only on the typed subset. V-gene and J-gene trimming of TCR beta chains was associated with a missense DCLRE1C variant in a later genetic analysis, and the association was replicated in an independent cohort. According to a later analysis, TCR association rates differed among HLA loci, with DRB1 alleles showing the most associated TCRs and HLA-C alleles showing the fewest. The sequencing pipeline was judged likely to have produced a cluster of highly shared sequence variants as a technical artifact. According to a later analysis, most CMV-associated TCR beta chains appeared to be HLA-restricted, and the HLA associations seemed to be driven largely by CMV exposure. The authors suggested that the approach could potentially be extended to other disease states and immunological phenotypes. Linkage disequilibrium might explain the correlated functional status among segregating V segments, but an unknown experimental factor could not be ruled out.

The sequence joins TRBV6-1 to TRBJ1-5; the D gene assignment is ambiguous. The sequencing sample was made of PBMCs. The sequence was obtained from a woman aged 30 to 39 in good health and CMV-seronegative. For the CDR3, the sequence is CASSELGSGAQPQHF. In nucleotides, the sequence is TGTGCCAGCAGTGAATTGGGATCGGGAGCTCAGCCCCAGCATTTT.